The entry below describes one TCR beta chain. One end of the junction is discordant with germline, which a read error may explain. The data originate from a study of cytomegalovirus exposure and HLA in healthy donors. PCR amplification relied on 60 Vbeta primers (plus 13 Jbeta primers). Sequencing used immunoSEQ multiplex PCR; TCRdb keeps in-frame clones, though not all of them. The table lists some 150,000 clones, around 80% of them singletons. Healthy bone marrow donors made up the donor group. Germline V CDR1 and CDR2: SEHNR, FQNEAQ (reference sequence). The CDR3 loop spans 17 amino acids. V is TRBV7-9 and J is TRBJ1-3, with D possibly matching TRBD1 (5 bases). The sample comprised PBMCs. The sequence was obtained from a young man in good health and CMV-seropositive. Here the CDR3 reads CSSSLGQGQLSGNTIYF. For the CDR3, the DNA is TGTTCCAGCAGCTTAGGGCAGGGTCAACTGTCTGGAAACACCATATATTTT.